This note documents a single T cell receptor (beta chain) sequence. The antigen is unknown. A second PCR, run for 7 to 11 cycles, used a sample-barcoded 5' primer plus a J-beta primer mix. Every individual sample yielded 2.5 million or more paired-end reads (each containing CDR3). TCRdb re-called the 5' RACE reads through MiXCR, storing one row per CDR3 protein. The sample lists approximately 830,000 distinct CDR3 sequences; less than 80% were seen once. This CDR3 comprises 18 residues. CDR1 is DFQATT and CDR2 is SNEGSKA in the germline V gene (reference sequence). The junction had 15 bases not matched to a gene; V was cut back by 5 bases and J by 0 bases. This specimen belongs to a study of blood T cells in healthy people across ages. Study-wide points: Higher diversity and more naive CD4+ cells were features of long-lived donors, compared to aged donors.

The total RNA that was extracted per sample amounted to at least 5 micrograms. This clonotype was obtained from a young man in good health. The chain recombines TRBV20-1 with TRBJ2-3, with 9 nucleotides matching TRBD1. What was sequenced was blood. The CDR3 region is CSARRTGAGIGSTDTQYF. The CDR3 DNA reads as TGCAGTGCTCGACGGACAGGGGCGGGGATCGGTAGCACAGATACGCAGTATTTT.